The present TCR beta chain was sequenced within a study of blood T cells in healthy people across ages (dated by TCRdb to between 2015 and 2016). About the investigation overall: Template switching captured roughly one uniquely barcoded TCR beta cDNA molecule per two T cells in model experiments. Using deep sequencing normalized with unique cDNA molecular identifiers, the study measured how TCR beta repertoire diversity changes with age. Donors were grouped into four age groups: young (average approximately 16 years), middle-aged (less than 40), aged (around 62) and long-lived (roughly 80). To avoid experimental bias, donors of different ages were distributed randomly across sequencing lanes. For two donors (one aged 18 to 29 and one aged 80 or older), the study analyzed two additional independent replicas of 1 million unique cDNA reads from the same blood draw. Overall study outcomes, separate from this receptor: Compared with the aged group, the long-lived group had more naive CD4+ T cells, fewer expanded clones and increased TCR diversity, suggesting age selection. As age increased, observed TCR beta diversity per million T cells dropped in a roughly linear way, and a significant reduction was already evident by age approximately 40. The percentage of naive T cells measured by flow cytometry correlated strongly with observed TCR beta diversity. Because donor CMV infection status was unknown, age-related changes in expanded clonotypes were potentially confounded. Total diversity estimates from one million sequenced T cells were considered lower bounds and underestimates. Bulk unsorted PBMC profiling prevented conclusive comparison of naive and antigen-experienced compartments.

The CDR3 contains 15 residues, cysteine and phenylalanine counted. Just the 45-base CDR3 DNA is kept, in frame starting at base 1. The germline V gene encodes CDR1 MGHRA and CDR2 YSYEKL. Trimmed from V: 2 bases; trimmed from J: 2 bases; junction bases lacking a gene match: 2. The library was obtained by 5' RACE. Instrument used: Illumina HiSeq 2500. A second PCR of about 7 to 12 cycles was run with a J-beta primer mix and a sample-barcoded 5' primer. A unique molecular identifier was introduced onto each TCR beta cDNA molecule by a template-switch 5' adaptor carrying 12 random nucleotides. Each sample yielded at least 2.5 million CDR3-containing paired-end reads. First-strand cDNA was synthesized from all RNA with the Mint cDNA synthesis kit, primed by a TRBC-specific oligonucleotide. Following uracil-DNA glycosylase treatment, all cDNA underwent a first 18-cycle PCR with the universal primers M1SS and BC2_uni_R. From the authors' description of their analysis: For normalization, 1 million high-quality reads were randomly selected from each sample, with every read carrying a distinct molecular identifier. Reads sharing molecular identifiers were discarded rather than binned into consensus sequences. CDR3 identification, clonotype clustering and error correction used MiTCR with a Q25 quality threshold and the strictest error-elimination algorithm. A nonparametric unseen species model with Euler transformation was used to estimate a lower bound on total TCR beta diversity. In-frame beta chains were kept once TCRdb had trimmed the public reads at Q25 with fastp and called clones with MiXCR. CDR3 protein sequences are deduplicated, and each keeps its most common genes and DNA. TCRdb, not the authors, supplied the V and J calls. A total of some 1.4 million distinct CDR3 sequences appear in this sample, 40% to 50% of them only once. The top ten clones comprise 7.9% of the sample.

With regard to this clonotype: The antigen it binds to is not known. This may stem from a read error, because a much larger clone lies one nucleotide away.

The donors were 40 or so Caucasian individuals from Russia, aged 6 to 90 years, who were systemically healthy. Each donor gave approximately 9.4 milliliters of peripheral blood, drawn into EDTA-treated Vacutainer tubes. Ficoll-Paque density-gradient centrifugation was used to isolate PBMCs, with at least 7 million obtained per sample. Trizol reagent was used to extract total RNA from the PBMCs, yielding at least 5 micrograms per sample. For every donor, flow cytometry on a PBMC aliquot measured the percentage of naive CD45RAhigh/CD27high T cells. The chain was built from TRBV4-1 and TRBJ2-1; 8 middle bases align to TRBD2. The sequence derives from a woman aged 18-35 years in good health. The specimen was blood. The CDR3 amino acid sequence is: CASSQNSGTYNEQFF. At the DNA level, the sequence is TGCGCCAGCAGCCAAAATAGCGGGACCTACAATGAGCAGTTCTTC.